These 21 T cell receptor beta chains were sequenced from one sample in a study of blood T cell repertoires in COVID-19. The protocol was immunoSEQ multiplex PCR, while the TCRdb copy is restricted to in-frame clones and leaves out a portion. The data contain 240,000 or so clones, around 83% of them singletons. Specimen: peripheral blood. The receptors here all came from a woman aged 55-70 years with active or convalescent COVID-19.

The rearrangement joins TRBV19 to TRBJ2-7; 7 bases map to TRBD1. Germline-derived CDR1 and CDR2 are LNHDA and SQIVND (reference sequence). This CDR3 is built from 16 residues. The J segment lost 9 bases and the V segment lost 3 bases, leaving 17 bases of the junction unmatched. The chain's CDR3 is CASSIAWDSNLGGQYF. DNA for the CDR3: TGTGCCAGTAGTATTGCTTGGGACAGCAACCTAGGCGGGCAGTACTTC.

This chain connects TRBV6-2 or TRBV6-3 to TRBJ2-3; perhaps TRBD1 as D (6 bases). V lost 4 bases, J lost 2 bases, and 19 bases lay in between. Germline CDR1 is MNHEY and CDR2 is SVGEGT. The CDR3 is 17 residues long. CDR3 region: CASSLPRLGGSTDTQYF. CDR3 sequence (DNA): TGTGCCAGCAGTTTACCCCGGCTAGGGGGTTCCACAGATACGCAGTATTTT.

This clone showed up just a few times. The chain uses TRBV3-1 (or the pseudogene TRBV3-2) and TRBJ1-1; D perhaps matches TRBD1 (6 bases). The CDR3 contains 15 residues. V was clipped by 4 bases and J by 5 bases, with 17 bases between them. Per germline, CDR1 LGHDT and CDR2 YNNKEL (reference sequence). The DNA of the CDR3 is TGTGCCAGCAGCCGGTCTCGGACAGCTTATACTGAAGCTTTCTTT. Its protein is CASSRSRTAYTEAFF.

This rearrangement joins TRBV4-1 to TRBJ2-7, with D perhaps TRBD2 (5 bases). CDR3 size: 15 residues. The germline CDR1 and CDR2 sequences are MGHRA and YSYEKL. V gave up 0 bases and J gave up 2 bases, with 11 bases separating them. The CDR3 DNA follows: TGCGCCAGCAGCCAAGAACTAGTCCGGCCCTACGAGCAGTACTTC. Translated: CASSQELVRPYEQYF.

The chain joins TRBV18 to TRBJ2-3; TRBD1 matches 7 bases. The CDR3 covers 14 residues. Trimming cost V 3 bases and J 4 bases; bases outside gene matches: 4. Germline values: CDR1 KGHSH, CDR2 LQKENI. The CDR3 bases are TGTGCCAGCTCACCCCAAACAGGGGCAGATACGCAGTATTTT. The encoded protein is CASSPQTGADTQYF.

The chain combines TRBV2 with TRBJ2-3; unclear D gene. The V gene lost 6 bases and the J gene lost 2 bases, with 12 bases spanning the gap. The CDR3 is 14 amino acids. Germline V lookup: CDR1 SNHLY, CDR2 FYNNEI. As DNA, the CDR3 is TGTGCCAGCAGATTCCTCCAGGTCACAGATACGCAGTATTTT. Translation gives CASRFLQVTDTQYF.

The chain couples TRBV18 to TRBJ1-4; D is unclear. The V gene's germline CDR1 is KGHSH and CDR2 LQKENI. Trimming left V 5 bases short and J 13 bases short, with 14 bases between. The CDR3 consists of 12 residues. The CDR3 loop reads CASSSSSGGLFF. CDR3 coding DNA: TGTGCCAGCTCATCTAGTTCGGGTGGACTGTTTTTT.

This chain links TRBV19 with TRBJ1-5, with a tentative D call TRBD1 (5 bases). The CDR3 has 15 amino acids. The V gene lost 7 bases and the J gene lost 1 base, with 14 bases spanning the gap. Germline CDR1 reads LNHDA; CDR2 reads SQIVND (reference sequence). The DNA of the CDR3 is TGTGCCAGTACGAGAGGGGCGGGGAGCAATCAGCCCCAGCATTTT. Translating it yields CASTRGAGSNQPQHF.

Concerning this clone: A much larger clone sits a single nucleotide away, making a read error possible. This rearrangement joins TRBV5-4 to TRBJ2-7, with 9 bases aligning to TRBD1. CDR1 is SGHNT, CDR2 YYREEE, per germline (reference sequence). The CDR3 contains 14 residues. V lost 4 bases to trimming and J lost 2 bases; unmatched junction nucleotides: 4. CDR3 sequence: CASSPRDRAYEQYF. The CDR3 DNA sequence: TGTGCCAGCAGCCCCCGGGACAGGGCCTACGAGCAGTACTTC.

The V gene is TRBV19, the J gene TRBJ1-2; 7 nucleotides align to TRBD1. Germline-derived CDR1 and CDR2 are LNHDA and SQIVND (reference sequence). V was pared by 7 bases and J by 7 bases, with 9 bases of the junction left unmatched. The CDR3 is 13 residues long. The CDR3 DNA reads TGTGCCAGTACCGCACAGGGGTGGTTTGGCTACACCTTC. Protein product: CASTAQGWFGYTF.

The rearrangement uses TRBV11-2 and TRBJ2-7; 9 positions agree with TRBD1. V trimming: 0 bases; J trimming: 2 bases; junction bases outside the gene matches: 5. This CDR3 has 16 amino acids. Looked up from germline, CDR1 is SGHAT and CDR2 is FQNNGV. The CDR3 here is CASSLDLGTGTYEQYF. The CDR3, as DNA: TGTGCCAGCAGCTTAGATCTGGGGACAGGGACCTACGAGCAGTACTTC.

The V gene is TRBV7-9, the J gene TRBJ1-5; 7 nucleotides match TRBD1. CDR1 is SEHNR, CDR2 FQNEAQ, per germline (reference sequence). This CDR3 is built from 15 residues. V was clipped by 1 base and J by 3 bases; unmatched bases: 3. The CDR3 sequence: CASSLGQGVNQPQHF. CDR3 DNA: TGTGCCAGCAGCTTAGGACAGGGCGTCAATCAGCCCCAGCATTTT.

This chain links TRBV5-8 with TRBJ1-4, with a tentative D call TRBD1 (5 bases). V lost 6 bases and J lost 8, with 20 bases in between. The CDR3 is 15 residues long. CDR1 is SGHTS and CDR2 is YDEGEE in the germline V gene. The CDR3 DNA follows: TGTGCCAGCATCCAAGGAGGCTGGGGGGGAGAAAAACTGTTTTTT. This sequence encodes CASIQGGWGGEKLFF.

The V and J genes are TRBV6-6 and TRBJ2-2; D is perhaps TRBD1 (6 bases). From germline, CDR1 is MNHNY and CDR2 SVGAGI (reference sequence). V was shortened by 5 bases and J by 4 bases, with 17 bases between the two germline ends. The CDR3 sequence is 16 residues long. Written as DNA, the CDR3 is TGTGCCAGCAGTAACAACCAGGGGTGGAGCACCGGGGAGCTGTTTTTT. Translation gives CASSNNQGWSTGELFF.

The chain combines TRBV12-3 or TRBV12-4 with TRBJ1-6, with D maybe TRBD1 (5 bases). V shed 6 bases and J shed 10 bases, with 13 bases lying between them. The CDR3 runs to 13 residues. CDR3 amino acids: CASSGQGTSPLHF. The CDR3 nucleotides read TGTGCCAGCAGCGGGCAGGGCACCTCACCCCTCCACTTT.

The CDR3 is CASSDGGQGSDTQYF. In DNA form, the CDR3 reads TGTGCCAGTAGTGACGGGGGACAGGGGTCAGATACGCAGTATTTT. This sequence joins TRBV19 and TRBJ2-3; 10 bases fit TRBD1. CDR1 and CDR2 from the germline V gene are LNHDA and SQIVND (reference sequence). J lost 4 bases, V lost 5 bases, and 6 bases had no gene match. The CDR3 contains 15 residues. Based on the CDR3 plus reference TRBV19 and TRBJ2-3, the full variable domain is DGGITQSPKYLFRKEGQNVTLSCEQNLNHDAMYWYRQDPGQGLRLIYYSQIVNDFQKGDIAEGYSVSREKKESFPLTVTSAQKNPTAFYLCASSDGGQGSDTQYFGPGTRLTVL.

This chain connects TRBV5-1 to TRBJ1-5; possible D gene TRBD1, 5 bases. Per the germline V gene, CDR1 is SGHRS and CDR2 is YFSETQ. The V end was cut by 0 bases, the J end by 2 bases, with 9 bases between. This CDR3 is built from 15 residues. The CDR3 loop reads CASSLEGHGNQPQHF. DNA of the CDR3: TGCGCCAGCAGCTTGGAGGGGCACGGCAATCAGCCCCAGCATTTT.

The CDR3 sequence is CASSYSKQGAGSGYTF. For the CDR3, the DNA is TGTGCCAGCAGTTACTCAAAACAGGGGGCGGGAAGTGGCTACACCTTC. This rearrangement joins TRBV6-5 to TRBJ1-2, with TRBD1 matching 9 bases. The CDR3 extends over 16 amino acids. Germline values: CDR1 MNHEY, CDR2 SVGAGI. V shed 0 bases, J shed 7 bases, and the junction held 9 bases outside the gene matches.

The rearrangement joins TRBV18 to TRBJ2-1, with a weak D call TRBD2 (5 bases). There are 12 residues in the CDR3. The V and J ends lost 3 bases and 8 bases respectively, with 8 bases between them. In germline, CDR1 is KGHSH, CDR2 LQKENI. CDR3 residues: CASSPGGYEQFF. The DNA for the CDR3 is TGTGCCAGCTCACCCGGAGGTTATGAGCAGTTCTTC.

This sequence joins TRBV11-3 and TRBJ1-1; D remains unclear. The CDR3 loop spans 16 amino acids. Germline CDR1 reads SGHNT; CDR2 reads YENEEA. The V and J ends lost 4 bases and 5 bases respectively, with 20 bases between them. CDR3 nucleotide sequence: TGTGCCAGCAGCTCGAAACCAGGTTATCCTGGGACTGAAGCTTTCTTT. It codes for CASSSKPGYPGTEAFF.

This rearrangement joins TRBV6-6 to TRBJ1-2; weak D call: TRBD1 (5 bases). Germline V gene lookup returns CDR1 MNHNY and CDR2 SVGAGI (reference sequence). V was clipped by 10 bases and J by 1 base, with 13 bases between them. The CDR3 runs 13 residues. The CDR3 reads CATLGVDNYGYTF. The CDR3, as DNA: TGTGCCACTTTAGGGGTTGATAACTATGGCTACACCTTC.